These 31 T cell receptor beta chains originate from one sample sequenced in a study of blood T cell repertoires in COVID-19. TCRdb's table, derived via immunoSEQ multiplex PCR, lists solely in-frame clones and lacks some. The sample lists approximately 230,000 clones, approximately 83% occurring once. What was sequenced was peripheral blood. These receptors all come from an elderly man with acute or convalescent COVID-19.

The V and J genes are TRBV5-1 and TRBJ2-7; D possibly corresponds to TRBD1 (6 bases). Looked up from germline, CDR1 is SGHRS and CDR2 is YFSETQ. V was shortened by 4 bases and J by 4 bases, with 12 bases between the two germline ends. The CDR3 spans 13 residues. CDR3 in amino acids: CASSIQGKYEQYF. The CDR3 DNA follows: TGCGCCAGCAGCATTCAGGGGAAGTACGAGCAGTACTTC.

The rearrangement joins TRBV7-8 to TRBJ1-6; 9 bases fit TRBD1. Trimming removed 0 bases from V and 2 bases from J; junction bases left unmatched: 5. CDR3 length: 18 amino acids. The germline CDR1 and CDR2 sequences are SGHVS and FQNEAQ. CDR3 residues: CASSLAPGQGTYNSPLHF. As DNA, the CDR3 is TGTGCCAGCAGCTTAGCCCCGGGACAGGGCACCTATAATTCACCCCTCCACTTT.

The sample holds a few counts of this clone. The CDR3 DNA is TGTGCCAGCAGTTACTTGGACAGGGGCAATCAGCCCCAGCATTTT. Amino acids: CASSYLDRGNQPQHF. The chain joins TRBV6-6 to TRBJ1-5; 8 positions agree with TRBD1. This CDR3 contains 15 residues. CDR1 is MNHNY and CDR2 is SVGAGI in the germline V gene (reference sequence). V lost 1 base and J lost 2; bases outside the gene matches: 1.

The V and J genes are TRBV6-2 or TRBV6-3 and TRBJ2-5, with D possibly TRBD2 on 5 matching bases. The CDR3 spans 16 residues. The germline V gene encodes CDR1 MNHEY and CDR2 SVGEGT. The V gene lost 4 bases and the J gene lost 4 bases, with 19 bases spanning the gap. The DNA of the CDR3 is TGTGCCAGCAGTTTATCCCCCCCAGCGGCTGGAGAGACCCAGTACTTC. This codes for CASSLSPPAAGETQYF.

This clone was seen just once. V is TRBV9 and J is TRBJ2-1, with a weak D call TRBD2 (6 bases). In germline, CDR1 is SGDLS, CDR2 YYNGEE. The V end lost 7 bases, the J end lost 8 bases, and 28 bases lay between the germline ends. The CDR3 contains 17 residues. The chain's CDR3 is CASPLVTVRSREDEQFF. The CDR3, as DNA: TGTGCCAGCCCTCTTGTGACAGTTCGTTCAAGGGAGGATGAGCAGTTCTTC.

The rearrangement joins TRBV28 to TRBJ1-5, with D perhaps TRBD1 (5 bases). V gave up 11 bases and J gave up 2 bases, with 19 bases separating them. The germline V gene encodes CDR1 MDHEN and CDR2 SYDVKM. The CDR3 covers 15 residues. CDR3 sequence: CAGTSSQGGNQPQHF. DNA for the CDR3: TGTGCCGGAACCTCGAGTCAGGGTGGCAATCAGCCCCAGCATTTT.

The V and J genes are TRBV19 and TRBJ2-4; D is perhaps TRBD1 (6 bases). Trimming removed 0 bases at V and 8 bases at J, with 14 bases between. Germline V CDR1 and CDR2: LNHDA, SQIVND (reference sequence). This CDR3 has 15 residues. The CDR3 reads CASSIDLNRVDIQYF. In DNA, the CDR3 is TGTGCCAGTAGTATAGATCTGAACAGGGTGGACATTCAGTACTTC.

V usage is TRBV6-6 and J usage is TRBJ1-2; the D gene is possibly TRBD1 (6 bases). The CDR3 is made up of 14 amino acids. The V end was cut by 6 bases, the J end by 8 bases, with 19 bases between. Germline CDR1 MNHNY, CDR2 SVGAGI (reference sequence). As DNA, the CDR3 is TGTGCCAGCAGCAACCCTGGACAGCCGGGGGGCTACACCTTC. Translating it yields CASSNPGQPGGYTF.

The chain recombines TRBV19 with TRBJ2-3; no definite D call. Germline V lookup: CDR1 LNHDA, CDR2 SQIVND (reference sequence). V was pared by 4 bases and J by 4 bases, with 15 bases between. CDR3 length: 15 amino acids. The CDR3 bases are TGTGCCAGTAGTACGAGCTCAAAAGTTGCAGATACGCAGTATTTT. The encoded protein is CASSTSSKVADTQYF.

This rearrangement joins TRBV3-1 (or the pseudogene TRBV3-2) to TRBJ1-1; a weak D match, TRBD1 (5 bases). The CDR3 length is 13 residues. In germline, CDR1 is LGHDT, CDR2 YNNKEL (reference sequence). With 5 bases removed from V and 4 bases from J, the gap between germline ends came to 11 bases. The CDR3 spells CASSTLRGTEAFF. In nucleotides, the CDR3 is TGTGCCAGCAGCACGTTAAGGGGCACTGAAGCTTTCTTT.

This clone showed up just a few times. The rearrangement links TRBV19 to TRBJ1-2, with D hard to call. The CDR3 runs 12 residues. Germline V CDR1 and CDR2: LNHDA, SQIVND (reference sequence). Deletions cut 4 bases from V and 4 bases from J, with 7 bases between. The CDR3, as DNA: TGTGCCAGTAGTAGTGGCCCCTATGGCTACACCTTC. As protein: CASSSGPYGYTF.

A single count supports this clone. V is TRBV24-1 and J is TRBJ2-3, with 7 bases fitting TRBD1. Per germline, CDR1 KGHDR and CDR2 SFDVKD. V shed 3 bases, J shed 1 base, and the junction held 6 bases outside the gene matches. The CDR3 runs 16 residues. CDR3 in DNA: TGTGCCACCAGTGATCCCGGACAGGACGGCACAGATACGCAGTATTTT. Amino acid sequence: CATSDPGQDGTDTQYF.

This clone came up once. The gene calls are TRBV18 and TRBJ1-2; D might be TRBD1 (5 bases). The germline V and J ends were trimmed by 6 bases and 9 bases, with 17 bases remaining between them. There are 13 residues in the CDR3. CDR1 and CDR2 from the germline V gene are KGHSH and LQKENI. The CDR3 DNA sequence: TGTGCCAGCTCCCTTACTTTAGGGGATCGCTACACCTTC. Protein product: CASSLTLGDRYTF.

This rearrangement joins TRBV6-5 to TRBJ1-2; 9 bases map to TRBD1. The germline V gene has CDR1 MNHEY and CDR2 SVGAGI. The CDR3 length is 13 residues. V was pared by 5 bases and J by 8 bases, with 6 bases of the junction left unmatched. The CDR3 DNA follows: TGTGCCAGCAGTACGGGACAGGGAAAAGGCTACACCTTC. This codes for CASSTGQGKGYTF.

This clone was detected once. CDR3 nucleotides: TGTGCCAGCACTCCACAGTGGGGCGGGAGAGAGACAGATACGCAGTATTTT. Its protein product is CASTPQWGGRETDTQYF. The chain has TRBV27 and TRBJ2-3, with 7 bases aligning to TRBD2. The CDR3 contains 17 residues. Germline V gene lookup returns CDR1 MNHEY and CDR2 SMNVEV (reference sequence). Germline trimming cut 7 bases from V and 3 bases from J; bases unmatched to any gene: 16.

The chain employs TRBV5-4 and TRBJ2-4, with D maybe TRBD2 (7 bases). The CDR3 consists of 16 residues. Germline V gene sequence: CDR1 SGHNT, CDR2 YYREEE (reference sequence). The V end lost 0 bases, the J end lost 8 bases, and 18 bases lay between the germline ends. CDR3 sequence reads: CASSLGTARAGDIQYF. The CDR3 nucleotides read TGTGCCAGCAGCTTGGGGACAGCCCGCGCGGGGGACATTCAGTACTTC.

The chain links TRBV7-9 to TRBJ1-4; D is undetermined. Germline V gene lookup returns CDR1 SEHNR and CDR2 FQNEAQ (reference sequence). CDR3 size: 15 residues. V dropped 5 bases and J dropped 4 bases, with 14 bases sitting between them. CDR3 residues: CASSPQGGINEKLFF. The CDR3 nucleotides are TGTGCCAGCAGCCCCCAAGGAGGCATTAATGAAAAACTGTTTTTT.

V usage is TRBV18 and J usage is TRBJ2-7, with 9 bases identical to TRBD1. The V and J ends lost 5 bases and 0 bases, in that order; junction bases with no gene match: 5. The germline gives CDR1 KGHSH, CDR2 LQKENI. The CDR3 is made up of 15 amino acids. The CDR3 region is CASSATGGSSYEQYF. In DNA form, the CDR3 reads TGTGCCAGCTCAGCGACAGGGGGGAGCTCCTACGAGCAGTACTTC. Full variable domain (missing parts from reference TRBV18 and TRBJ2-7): NAGVMQNPRHLVRRRGQEARLRCSPMKGHSHVYWYRQLPEEGLKFMVYLQKENIIDESGMPKERFSAEFPKEGPSILRIQQVVRGDSAAYFCASSATGGSSYEQYFGPGTRLTVT.

CDR3 sequence (DNA): TGTGCCAGTCGGGGGGTTAACTATGGCTACACCTTC. It specifies CASRGVNYGYTF. V gene TRBV9 combines with J gene TRBJ1-2, with TRBD1 as a possible D gene (5 bases). The CDR3 extends over 12 amino acids. Germline CDR1 reads SGDLS; CDR2 reads YYNGEE. Trimming stripped 8 bases from V and 1 base from J, with 9 bases between.

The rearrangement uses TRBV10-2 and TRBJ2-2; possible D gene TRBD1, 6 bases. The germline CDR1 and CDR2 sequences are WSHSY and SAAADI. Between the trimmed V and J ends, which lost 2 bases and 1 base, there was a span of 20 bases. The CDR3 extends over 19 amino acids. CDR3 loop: CASSETPYREIKNTGELFF. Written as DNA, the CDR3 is TGCGCCAGCAGTGAGACCCCGTACAGGGAGATAAAGAACACCGGGGAGCTGTTTTTT.

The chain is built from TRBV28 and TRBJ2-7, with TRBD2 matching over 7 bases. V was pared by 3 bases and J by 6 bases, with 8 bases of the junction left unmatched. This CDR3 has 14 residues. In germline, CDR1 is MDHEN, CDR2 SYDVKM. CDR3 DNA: TGTGCCAGCAGTTTGGGAGGGGCTGTCAGCGAGCAGTACTTC. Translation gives CASSLGGAVSEQYF.

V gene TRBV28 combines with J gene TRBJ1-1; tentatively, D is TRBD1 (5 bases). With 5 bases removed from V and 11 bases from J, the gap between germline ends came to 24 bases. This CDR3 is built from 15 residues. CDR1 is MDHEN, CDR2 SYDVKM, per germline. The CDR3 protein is CASSIRDYAVFVAFF. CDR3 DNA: TGTGCCAGCAGTATCCGGGACTACGCTGTCTTCGTGGCTTTCTTT.

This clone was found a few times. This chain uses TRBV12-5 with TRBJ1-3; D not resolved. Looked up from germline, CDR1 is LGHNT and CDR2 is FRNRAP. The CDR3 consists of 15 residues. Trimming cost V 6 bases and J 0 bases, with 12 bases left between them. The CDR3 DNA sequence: TGTGCTAGTGGCCAAGATCCCAGCTCTGGAAACACCATATATTTT. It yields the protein CASGQDPSSGNTIYF. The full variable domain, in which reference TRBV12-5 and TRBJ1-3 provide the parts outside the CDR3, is DARVTQTPRHKVTEMGQEVTMRCQPILGHNTVFWYRQTMMQGLELLAYFRNRAPLDDSGMPKDRFSAEMPDATLATLKIQPSEPRDSAVYFCASGQDPSSGNTIYFGEGSWLTVV.

CDR3 DNA sequence: TGTGCCAGCAGTTTATTTGGCAGGGGGGGCACAGATACGCAGTATTTT. It codes for CASSLFGRGGTDTQYF. The rearrangement links TRBV27 to TRBJ2-3; D possibly corresponds to TRBD1 (7 bases). Trimming removed 1 base at V and 1 base at J, with 12 bases between. The CDR3 consists of 16 residues. The germline gives CDR1 MNHEY, CDR2 SMNVEV (reference sequence).

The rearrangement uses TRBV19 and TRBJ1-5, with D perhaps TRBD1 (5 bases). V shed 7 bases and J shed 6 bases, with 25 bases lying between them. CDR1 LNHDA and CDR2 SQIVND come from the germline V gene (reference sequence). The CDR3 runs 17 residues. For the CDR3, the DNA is TGTGCCAGTACCTCGGGTAGGGGAGGATCGAATTCTCAGCCCCAGCATTTT. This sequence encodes CASTSGRGGSNSQPQHF.

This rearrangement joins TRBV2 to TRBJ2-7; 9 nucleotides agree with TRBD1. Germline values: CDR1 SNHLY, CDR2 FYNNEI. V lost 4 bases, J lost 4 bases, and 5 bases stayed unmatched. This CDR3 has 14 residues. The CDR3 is CASSGDRVSYEQYF. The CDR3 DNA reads TGTGCCAGCAGTGGGGACAGGGTTTCTTACGAGCAGTACTTC.

The CDR3 sequence: CASSPLKGTSGGLSSYNEQFF. The CDR3 region has the DNA TGTGCCAGCTCACCACTAAAAGGGACTAGCGGGGGCCTCAGCTCCTACAATGAGCAGTTCTTC. V is TRBV18 and J is TRBJ2-1, with 14 bases that match TRBD2. Germline CDR1 KGHSH, CDR2 LQKENI. V was pared by 1 base and J by 0 bases, with 11 bases of the junction left unmatched. This CDR3 contains 21 residues. Full variable domain (outside the CDR3, taken from reference TRBV18 and TRBJ2-1): NAGVMQNPRHLVRRRGQEARLRCSPMKGHSHVYWYRQLPEEGLKFMVYLQKENIIDESGMPKERFSAEFPKEGPSILRIQQVVRGDSAAYFCASSPLKGTSGGLSSYNEQFFGPGTRLTVL.

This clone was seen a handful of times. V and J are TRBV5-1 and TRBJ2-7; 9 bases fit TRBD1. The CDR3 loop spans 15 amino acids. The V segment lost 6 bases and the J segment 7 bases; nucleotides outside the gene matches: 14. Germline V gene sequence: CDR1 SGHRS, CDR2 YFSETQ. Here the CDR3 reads CASTPTDRGNGEQYF. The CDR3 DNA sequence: TGCGCCAGCACCCCCACGGACAGGGGAAATGGGGAGCAGTACTTC.

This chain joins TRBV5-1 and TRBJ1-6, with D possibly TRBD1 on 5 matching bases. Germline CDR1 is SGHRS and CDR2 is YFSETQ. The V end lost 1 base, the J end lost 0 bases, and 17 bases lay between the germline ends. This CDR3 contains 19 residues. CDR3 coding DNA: TGCGCCAGCAGCTTGCATTCGGGGGGTCCAAGCTCCTATAATTCACCCCTCCACTTT. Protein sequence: CASSLHSGGPSSYNSPLHF. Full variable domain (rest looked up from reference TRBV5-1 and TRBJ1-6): KAGVTQTPRYLIKTRGQQVTLSCSPISGHRSVSWYQQTPGQGLQFLFEYFSETQRNKGNFPGRFSGRQFSNSRSEMNVSTLELGDSALYLCASSLHSGGPSSYNSPLHFGNGTRLTVT.

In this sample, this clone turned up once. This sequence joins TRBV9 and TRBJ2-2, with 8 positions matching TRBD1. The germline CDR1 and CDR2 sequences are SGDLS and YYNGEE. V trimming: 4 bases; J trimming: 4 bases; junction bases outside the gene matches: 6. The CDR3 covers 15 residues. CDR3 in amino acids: CASSTGQGRTGELFF. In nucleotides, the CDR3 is TGTGCCAGCAGCACCGGACAGGGACGCACCGGGGAGCTGTTTTTT.

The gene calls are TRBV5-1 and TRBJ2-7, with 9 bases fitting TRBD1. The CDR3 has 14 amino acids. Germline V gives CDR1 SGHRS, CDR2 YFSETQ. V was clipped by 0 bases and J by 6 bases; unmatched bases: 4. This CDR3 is CASSLGTGVGEQYF. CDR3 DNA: TGCGCCAGCAGCTTGGGGACAGGGGTCGGCGAGCAGTACTTC.